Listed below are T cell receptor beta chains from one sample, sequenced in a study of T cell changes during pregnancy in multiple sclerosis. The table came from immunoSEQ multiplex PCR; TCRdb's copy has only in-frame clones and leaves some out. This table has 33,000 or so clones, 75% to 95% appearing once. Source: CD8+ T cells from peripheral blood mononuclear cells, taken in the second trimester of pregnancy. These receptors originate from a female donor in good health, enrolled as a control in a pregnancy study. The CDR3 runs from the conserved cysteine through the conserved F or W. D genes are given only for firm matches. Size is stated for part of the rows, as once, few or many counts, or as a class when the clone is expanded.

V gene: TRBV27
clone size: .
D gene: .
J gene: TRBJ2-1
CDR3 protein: CASSLSNGQGEEQFF
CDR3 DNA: TGTGCCAGCAGTTTATCGAACGGTCAGGGCGAAGAGCAGTTCTTC

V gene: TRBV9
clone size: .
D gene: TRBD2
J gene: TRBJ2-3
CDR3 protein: CASSDSGATDTQYF
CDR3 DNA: TGTGCCAGCAGCGATAGCGGGGCCACAGATACGCAGTATTTT

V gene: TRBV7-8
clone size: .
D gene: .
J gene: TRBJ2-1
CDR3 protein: CASSLWQGLYNEQFF
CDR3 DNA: TGTGCCAGCAGCTTGTGGCAGGGACTCTACAATGAGCAGTTCTTC

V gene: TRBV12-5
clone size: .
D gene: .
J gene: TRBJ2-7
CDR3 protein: CASGLVPGESSYEQYF
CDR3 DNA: TGTGCTAGTGGTTTGGTACCAGGGGAGAGCTCCTACGAGCAGTACTTC

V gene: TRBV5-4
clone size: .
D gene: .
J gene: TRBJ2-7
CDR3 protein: CASSLEQGYEQYF
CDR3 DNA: TGTGCCAGCAGCTTGGAACAGGGTTACGAGCAGTACTTC

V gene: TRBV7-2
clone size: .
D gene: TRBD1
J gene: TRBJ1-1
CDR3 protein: CASSYYRGARTEAFF
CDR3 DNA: TGTGCCAGCAGCTATTACAGGGGGGCGCGGACTGAAGCTTTCTTT

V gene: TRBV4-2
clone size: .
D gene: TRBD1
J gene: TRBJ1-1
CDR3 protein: CASSQEDRVIPEAFF
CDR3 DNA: TGTGCCAGCAGCCAGGAGGACAGGGTAATTCCTGAAGCTTTCTTT

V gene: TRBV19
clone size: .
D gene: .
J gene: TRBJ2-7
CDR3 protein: CASSPQVTYEQYF
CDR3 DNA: TGTGCCAGTAGCCCACAGGTGACCTACGAGCAGTACTTC

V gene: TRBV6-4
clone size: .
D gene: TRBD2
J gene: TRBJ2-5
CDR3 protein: CASSLTSGDQETQYF
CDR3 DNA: TGTGCCAGCAGCTTAACTAGCGGGGATCAAGAGACCCAGTACTTC

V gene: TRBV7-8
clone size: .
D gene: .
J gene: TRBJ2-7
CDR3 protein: CASSSDRVYEQYF
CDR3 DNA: TGTGCCAGCAGCTCGGACAGAGTCTACGAGCAGTACTTC

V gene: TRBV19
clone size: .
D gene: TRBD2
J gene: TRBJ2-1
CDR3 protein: CASQLGLAGGHEQFF
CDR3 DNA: TGTGCCAGCCAGCTCGGACTAGCGGGGGGTCATGAGCAGTTCTTC

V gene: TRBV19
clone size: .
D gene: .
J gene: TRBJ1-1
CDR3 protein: CASTPIKRNTEAFF
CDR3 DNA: TGTGCCAGTACCCCAATCAAGAGGAACACTGAAGCTTTCTTT

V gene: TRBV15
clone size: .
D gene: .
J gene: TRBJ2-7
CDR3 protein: CATSLDTTYEQYF
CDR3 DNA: TGTGCCACCAGCTTGGACACGACCTACGAGCAGTACTTC

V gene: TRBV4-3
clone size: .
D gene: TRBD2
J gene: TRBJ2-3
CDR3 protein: CASSQEGRGADTQYF
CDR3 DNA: TGCGCCAGCAGCCAAGAGGGGCGGGGGGCAGATACGCAGTATTTT

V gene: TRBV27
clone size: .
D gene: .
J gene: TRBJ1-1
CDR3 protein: CASGARENTEAFF
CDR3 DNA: TGTGCCAGCGGTGCCAGGGAGAACACTGAAGCTTTCTTT

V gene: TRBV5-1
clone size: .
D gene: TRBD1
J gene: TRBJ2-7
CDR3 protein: CASSRTGFYEQYF
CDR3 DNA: TGCGCCAGCAGCCGGACAGGGTTCTACGAGCAGTACTTC

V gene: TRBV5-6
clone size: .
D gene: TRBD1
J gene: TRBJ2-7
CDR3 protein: CASSFAGQGYEQYF
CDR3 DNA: TGTGCCAGCAGCTTTGCGGGACAGGGCTACGAGCAGTACTTC

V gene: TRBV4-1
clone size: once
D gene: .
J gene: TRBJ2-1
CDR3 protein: CASSHPRGTLSYNEQFF
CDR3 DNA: TGCGCCAGCAGCCACCCCAGGGGCACCCTCTCCTACAATGAGCAGTTCTTC

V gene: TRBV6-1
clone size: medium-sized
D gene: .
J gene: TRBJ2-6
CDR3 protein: CASSELSGANVLTF
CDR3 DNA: TGTGCCAGCAGTGAACTCTCTGGGGCCAACGTCCTGACTTTC

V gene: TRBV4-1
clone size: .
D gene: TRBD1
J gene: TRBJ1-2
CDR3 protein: CASNPGTGVYGYTF
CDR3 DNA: TGCGCCAGTAACCCCGGGACAGGGGTATATGGCTACACCTTC